The rows below give T cell receptor beta chains drawn from one sample of a study of neurological immune-mediated disorders. Each CDR3 protein is one row after TCRdb ran MiXCR on the 5' RACE reads. Among under 35,000 distinct CDR3 sequences listed, roughly 25% were seen once. Sample: CD4+ T cells from blood. These receptor sequences come from a man aged 50-60 years with HTLV-1-associated myelopathy (HAM/TSP). The CDR3 runs from the conserved cysteine through the conserved F or W. The D gene is left open where the match is weak. Expanded clones are given a class, and other clones once, few, many or no size at all.

d_call,j_call,clone_size,v_call,cdr3_aa,cdr3_nt
TRBD2,TRBJ2-2,once,TRBV24-1,CTTSDFNSGGLTGELFF,TGTACCACCAGTGATTTTAATTCGGGGGGACTCACCGGGGAGCTGTTTTTT
NA,TRBJ1-1,NA,TRBV29-1,CSVAGDGLGTEAFF,TGCAGTGTAGCCGGGGACGGGTTGGGCACTGAAGCTTTCTTT
NA,TRBJ1-1,many,TRBV7-9,CASSLGPGNTEAFF,TGTGCCAGCAGCTTAGGACCGGGGAACACTGAAGCTTTCTTT
NA,TRBJ2-6,many,TRBV19,CASSASGANVLTF,TGTGCCAGTAGCGCCTCTGGGGCCAACGTCCTGACTTTC
NA,TRBJ1-2,many,TRBV18,CASSRWQNRAQYNYGYTF,TGTGCCAGCTCACGATGGCAAAACCGGGCTCAATATAACTATGGCTACACCTTC
TRBD2,TRBJ2-1,many,TRBV5-4,CASSSGTSGYNEQFF,TGTGCCAGCAGCTCCGGGACTAGCGGCTACAATGAGCAGTTCTTC
NA,TRBJ1-2,many,TRBV29-1,CSVDEGDYGYTF,TGCAGCGTTGATGAGGGAGACTATGGCTACACCTTC
TRBD1,TRBJ1-1,few,TRBV7-8,CASSISGDRGGTEAFF,TGTGCCAGCAGCATATCCGGGGACAGGGGTGGGACTGAAGCTTTCTTT
NA,TRBJ1-6,NA,TRBV20-1,CSASEGNSPLHF,TGCAGTGCTAGCGAAGGAAACTCACCCCTCCACTTT
NA,TRBJ2-1,many,TRBV5-1,CASSLTGGNFYNEQFF,TGCGCCAGCAGCTTAACCGGGGGTAATTTCTACAATGAGCAGTTCTTC
TRBD2,TRBJ2-5,many,TRBV6-6,CASLPAVAGKETQYF,TGTGCCAGCCTCCCGGCGGTAGCGGGGAAAGAGACCCAGTACTTC
TRBD1,TRBJ2-1,NA,TRBV5-1,CASSLTDRNEQFF,TGCGCCAGCAGCTTGACGGACAGGAATGAGCAGTTCTTC
NA,TRBJ1-3,many,TRBV12-3/TRBV12-4,CASSPGDSGNTIYF,TGTGCCAGCAGCCCAGGAGACTCTGGAAACACCATATATTTT
NA,TRBJ2-2,many,TRBV7-2,CASTSRPGDTGELFF,TGTGCCAGCACCTCCCGGCCGGGAGACACCGGGGAGCTGTTTTTT
TRBD2,TRBJ2-1,many,TRBV18,CASSPGAAGGRDEQFF,TGTGCCAGCTCACCCGGGGCAGCGGGGGGGCGAGATGAGCAGTTCTTC
TRBD1,TRBJ2-2,many,TRBV5-1,CASSMGTAHNTGELFF,TGCGCCAGCAGCATGGGGACAGCACATAACACCGGGGAGCTGTTTTTT